The 16 T cell receptor beta chains given below trace back to one sample, sequenced in a study of T cells in women clearing cervical HPV infection. The protocol was immunoSEQ multiplex PCR, while the TCRdb copy is restricted to in-frame clones and leaves out a portion. The data show tens of thousands of clones, and the top ten clones hold over 9%. The material sequenced was blood buffy coat. The source of these receptors is a woman aged 18-70 years with a cervical HPV16 infection that either progressed to CIN3+ or cleared (not recorded which).

A remark on this clone: The CDR3 extends 3 residues past the end of the read, so its final part is completed from the germline J gene. The chain carries TRBV5-1 and TRBJ1-2, with 9 bases identical to TRBD1. The CDR3 is 17 residues long. In germline, CDR1 is SGHRS, CDR2 YFSETQ. Germline trimming cut 0 bases from V and 5 bases from J; bases unmatched to any gene: 11. CDR3 bases read: TGCGCCAGCAGCTTGGAGGGAACGGACAGGGGCTCGTATGGC. Its translation is CASSLEGTDRGSYG. The full CDR3 is CASSLEGTDRGSYGYTF.

With respect to this clone: The read terminates 3 residues before the CDR3 end, so the remaining end is supplied by the germline J gene. V gene TRBV18 combines with J gene TRBJ1-2; a possible D gene is TRBD1 (5 bases). The length of the CDR3 is 15 residues. From germline, CDR1 is KGHSH and CDR2 LQKENI. The CDR3 bases that were read are TGTGCCAGCTCACCACCCGGGACTGGAGACAATGAC. It specifies CASSPPGTGDND. The full-length CDR3 reads as CASSPPGTGDNDYTF.

To note about this clone: The CDR3 end falls 3 residues outside the read, so it is completed with the germline J gene. The chain recombines TRBV7-6 with TRBJ2-2; D uncertain. This CDR3 is 13 amino acids long. Germline loops: CDR1 SGHVS, CDR2 FNYEAQ. With 3 bases removed from V and 4 bases from J, the gap between germline ends came to 6 bases. The CDR3 bases that were read are TGTGCCAGCAGCTTTCTAGGCACCGGGGAG. Translating it yields CASSFLGTGE. From start to end, the CDR3 is CASSFLGTGELFF.

Worth noting for this clone: The read stops 3 residues short of the end of the CDR3; the missing end is completed from the germline J gene. The chain couples TRBV5-1 to TRBJ1-2; the D gene is possibly TRBD1 (5 bases). The CDR3 has 16 residues. Germline values: CDR1 SGHRS, CDR2 YFSETQ. V was trimmed by 1 base and J by 2 bases, leaving 15 bases between them. The covered CDR3 bases are TGCGCCAGCAGCTTGACAGGACCTACTCCGAACTATGGC. This codes for CASSLTGPTPNYG. The complete CDR3 sequence is CASSLTGPTPNYGYTF.

On this clone: The CDR3 end is not reached by the read, which stops 3 residues before it; the germline J gene fills it in. V gene TRBV29-1 combines with J gene TRBJ2-7; TRBD2 is a possible D gene (6 bases). Trimming pared 4 bases from V and 6 bases from J, leaving 16 bases between. Germline V gene sequence: CDR1 SQVTM, CDR2 ANQGSEA. CDR3 length: 13 residues. The CDR3: CSVGGTQRGEQYF. The sequenced CDR3 bases are TGCAGCGTTGGGGGGACTCAGAGGGGCGAG.

Notes on this clone: Coverage ceases 3 residues before the CDR3 finishes, and the germline J gene fills in the end. The rearrangement links TRBV20-1 to TRBJ1-5, with D hard to call. V gave up 1 base and J gave up 3 bases, with 10 bases separating them. This CDR3 region has 14 residues. Germline CDR1 DFQATT, CDR2 SNEGSKA (reference sequence). This chain's CDR3 is CSARAGSLNQPQHF. The part of the CDR3 DNA that was read is TGCAGTGCTAGAGCGGGGTCCCTCAATCAGCCC.

In regard to this clone: Read sequence stops 3 residues before the CDR3 end, and the germline J gene provides the missing end. The chain is built from TRBV2 and TRBJ2-2; no firm D call. CDR3 size: 12 residues. From germline, CDR1 is SNHLY and CDR2 FYNNEI. Trimming took 5 bases from V and 2 from J, leaving 3 bases between them. The chain's CDR3 is CASSLNTGELFF. The DNA read from the CDR3 is TGTGCCAGCAGTTTAAACACCGGGGAG.

Note on this clone: The CDR3 goes on 3 residues after the read ends, and that part is filled in from the germline J gene. The V gene is TRBV5-1, the J gene TRBJ1-1, with 7 bases identical to TRBD1. J was trimmed by 0 bases and V by 4 bases; bases with no gene match: 3. CDR1 is SGHRS and CDR2 is YFSETQ in the germline V gene. CDR3 length: 14 amino acids. The CDR3 spells CASSRTGMNTEAFF. CDR3 DNA, as far as it was read: TGCGCCAGCAGCCGGACAGGTATGAACACTGAA. Full variable domain (rest looked up from reference TRBV5-1 and TRBJ1-1): KAGVTQTPRYLIKTRGQQVTLSCSPISGHRSVSWYQQTPGQGLQFLFEYFSETQRNKGNFPGRFSGRQFSNSRSEMNVSTLELGDSALYLCASSRTGMNTEAFFGQGTRLTVV.

About this clone: The CDR3 extends 3 residues past the end of the read, so its final part is completed from the germline J gene. The chain joins TRBV18 to TRBJ2-2; 7 nucleotides line up with TRBD1. Germline assignment: CDR1 KGHSH and CDR2 LQKENI. CDR3 length: 14 amino acids. The DNA read from the CDR3 is TGTGCCAGCTCTGACAGGGCAACTAATGAAAAG. Amino acids: CASSDRATNEK. In full, the CDR3 is CASSDRATNEKLFF.

In the case of this clone: The read is 3 residues too short to cover the CDR3 end, so that end is filled in from the germline J gene. The chain has TRBV7-3 and TRBJ2-3; 7 nucleotides agree with TRBD1. Trimming cost V 2 bases and J 4 bases; bases outside gene matches: 0. Germline CDR1 is SGHTA and CDR2 is FQGTGA. The CDR3 is 13 residues long. Incomplete CDR3 DNA: TGTGCCAGCAGCTTAGACAGGGCAGATACG. It is translated as CASSLDRADT. The whole CDR3 reads CASSLDRADTQYF.

About this clone itself: The read terminates 3 residues ahead of where the CDR3 ends, so the germline J gene completes it. This rearrangement joins TRBV7-8 to TRBJ2-4, with TRBD1 matching 9 bases. Looked up from germline, CDR1 is SGHVS and CDR2 is FQNEAQ. CDR3 size: 15 residues. The part of the CDR3 DNA that was read is TGTGCCAGCAGCTTAGCGACTAATACAGGGGGCTCT. It encodes CASSLATNTGGS. The entire CDR3 protein is CASSLATNTGGSQYF.

Concerning this clone: The CDR3 extends 3 residues past the end of the read, so its final part is completed from the germline J gene. The gene calls are TRBV5-4 and TRBJ2-1; no clear D. Germline-derived CDR1 and CDR2 are SGHNT and YYREEE (reference sequence). This CDR3 spans 15 amino acids. Trimming removed 4 bases from V and 2 bases from J, with 13 bases in between. The CDR3 protein is CASSKDSRTYNEQFF. The part of the CDR3 DNA that was read is TGTGCCAGCAGCAAAGACTCGCGTACCTACAATGAG.

In the case of this clone: Read coverage stops 3 residues before the CDR3 terminus; the germline J gene supplies the remainder. At the DNA level, this CDR3 is encoded by other sequences in the same sample as well. The chain combines TRBV19 with TRBJ1-3, with D possibly TRBD1 on 6 matching bases. V lost 10 bases, J lost 1 base, and 11 bases lay in between. This CDR3 comprises 13 residues. CDR1 and CDR2 from the germline V gene are LNHDA and SQIVND (reference sequence). The CDR3 DNA, read in part, is TGTGCCACCGCAGGGGATTCTGGAAACACC. Translating gives CATAGDSGNT. The full CDR3 is CATAGDSGNTIYF.

In the case of this clone: The read terminates 3 residues ahead of where the CDR3 ends, so the germline J gene completes it. This chain joins TRBV6-2 or TRBV6-3 and TRBJ2-4; 8 positions agree with TRBD1. CDR1 is MNHEY, CDR2 SVGEGT, per germline. The CDR3 contains 14 residues. Incomplete CDR3 DNA: TGTGCCAGCAGAACACAGGGACAGGTTTATGGT. Residues: CASRTQGQVYG. In full, the CDR3 is CASRTQGQVYGQYF.

On this clone itself: The read halts 3 residues ahead of the CDR3 end, with the missing end drawn from the germline J gene. This chain connects TRBV3-1 (or the pseudogene TRBV3-2) to TRBJ1-4; the D gene is possibly TRBD1 (5 bases). The CDR3 extends over 13 amino acids. From germline, CDR1 is LGHDT and CDR2 YNNKEL (reference sequence). Between the trimmed V and J ends, which lost 1 base and 10 bases, there was a span of 10 bases. CDR3 DNA (partial): TGTGCCAGCAGCCAAGTTTCGGGGGGAAAA. It codes for CASSQVSGGK. The complete CDR3 protein is CASSQVSGGKLFF.

A word on this clone: The read falls 3 residues short of the CDR3 end, and the missing part is taken from the germline J gene. This chain uses TRBV6-1 with TRBJ2-7, with 9 bases matching TRBD1. Germline assignment: CDR1 MNHNS and CDR2 SASEGT. There are 14 residues in the CDR3. Trimming at V came to 1 base and at J to 3 bases, leaving 1 base not matched to a gene. This CDR3 reads CASSEVGQGYEQYF. The part of the CDR3 DNA that was read is TGTGCCAGCAGTGAAGTGGGACAGGGCTACGAG.